This T cell receptor (beta chain) was sequenced during a study of T cells after yellow fever vaccination. Study-level results: The study re-detected most primary-vaccination clones after the booster (approximately 97% CD4, approximately 88% CD8).

A process of 5'RACE template switching, which added a universal primer site and UMIs, was used to make TCR cDNA. TCRdb passed the 5' RACE reads through MiXCR, listing each CDR3 protein once. The profile shows just over 300,000 distinct CDR3 sequences, 3.6% of them singletons. Germline CDR1 and CDR2: SEHNR and FQNEAQ (reference sequence). V was clipped by 6 bases and J by 2 bases, with 8 bases between them. The CDR3 length is 12 residues. Ten or more counts support this clonotype. Its antigen is not known. The genes are TRBV7-9 and TRBJ2-7; D is unresolved. Sequencing was performed on PBMCs, taken on the day of the yellow fever booster vaccination. The sequence derives from a young man who received the YFV17D yellow fever vaccine. The CDR3 spells CASSFRAYEQYV. Written as DNA, the CDR3 is TGTGCCAGCAGTTTCCGGGCCTACGAGCAGTACGTC.